This TCR beta chain was obtained from a study of cytomegalovirus exposure and HLA in healthy donors. The CDR3 is made up of 15 amino acids. Germline CDR1 MNHNS, CDR2 SASEGT. V lost 8 bases, J lost 0 bases, and 17 bases lay in between. PCR used 60 Vbeta primers and 13 Jbeta primers. Data came from immunoSEQ multiplex PCR; TCRdb stores just in-frame clones and leaves some out. This table holds about 140,000 clones, roughly two thirds found once. The sequenced material came from PBMCs. V and J are TRBV6-1 and TRBJ2-7; D is possibly TRBD2 (6 bases). The sequence came from a human donor in good health. CDR3 DNA: TGTGCCAGCGGGGAGGTGGGCCTTACCTCCTACGAGCAGTACTTC. This encodes CASGEVGLTSYEQYF.